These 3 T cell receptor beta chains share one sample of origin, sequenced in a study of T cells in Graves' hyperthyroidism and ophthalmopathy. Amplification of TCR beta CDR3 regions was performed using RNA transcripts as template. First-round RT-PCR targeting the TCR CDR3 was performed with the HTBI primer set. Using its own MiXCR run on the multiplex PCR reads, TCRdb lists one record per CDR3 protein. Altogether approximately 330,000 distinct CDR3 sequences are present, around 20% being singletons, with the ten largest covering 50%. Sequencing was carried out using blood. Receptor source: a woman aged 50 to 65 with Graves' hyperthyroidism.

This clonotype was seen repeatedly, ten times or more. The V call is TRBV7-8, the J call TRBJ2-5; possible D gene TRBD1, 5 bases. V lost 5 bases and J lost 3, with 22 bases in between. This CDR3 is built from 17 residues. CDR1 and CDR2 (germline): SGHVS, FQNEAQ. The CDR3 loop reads CASSGRRRQSSEETQYF. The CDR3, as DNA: TGTGCCAGCAGCGGGCGGAGAAGACAGTCTTCCGAAGAGACCCAGTACTTC. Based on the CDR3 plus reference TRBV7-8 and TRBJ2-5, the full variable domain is GAGVSQSPRYKVAKRGQDVALRCDPISGHVSLFWYQQALGQGPEFLTYFQNEAQLDKSGLPSDRFFAERPEGSVSTLKIQRTQQEDSAVYLCASSGRRRQSSEETQYFGPGTRLLVL.

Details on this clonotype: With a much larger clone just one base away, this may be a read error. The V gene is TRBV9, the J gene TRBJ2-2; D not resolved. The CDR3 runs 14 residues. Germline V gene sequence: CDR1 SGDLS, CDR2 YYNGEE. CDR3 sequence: CTSSVDPNTGELFF. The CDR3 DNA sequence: TGTACCAGCAGCGTAGATCCGAACACCGGGGAGCTGTTTTTT. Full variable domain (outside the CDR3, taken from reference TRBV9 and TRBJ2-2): DSGVTQTPKHLITATGQRVTLRCSPRSGDLSVYWYQQSLDQGLQFLIQYYNGEERAKGNILERFSAQQFPDLHSELNLSSLELGDSALYFCTSSVDPNTGELFFGEGSRLTVL.

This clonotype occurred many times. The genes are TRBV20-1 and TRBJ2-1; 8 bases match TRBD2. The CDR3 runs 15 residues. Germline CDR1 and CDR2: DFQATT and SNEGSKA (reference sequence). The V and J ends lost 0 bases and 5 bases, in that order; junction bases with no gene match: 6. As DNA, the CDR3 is TGCAGTGCTAGAGATCTCATTAGCGGGGACAATGAGCAGTTCTTC. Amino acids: CSARDLISGDNEQFF.